This TCR beta chain was sequenced in a study of blood T cell repertoires in COVID-19 (dated by TCRdb to the early 2020s). Study-wide context: Samples from collaborators originated in the United States, Italy and Spain and spanned both the acute and convalescent phases of COVID-19. The sample metadata nearly always contained a de-identified subject ID, COVID-19 status, age in years and sex. Subjects who had been exposed to COVID-19, were actively infected with it, or had recovered from it provided the deeply sampled blood TCRbeta repertoires that made up the dataset. The repertoires were released in a freely available public database meant as a resource for research on the immune response to SARS-CoV-2. The samples were drawn from the first 160 participants of the ongoing ImmuneRACE study and from 1,254 subjects provided by 6 global collaborators. The material from the prospective study consisted of cDNA or gDNA derived from T cells, B-cell-depleted T cells, or PBMCs. Where available, HLA class I and class II types were taken from metadata supplied by the sample provider and were not determined by assay-based typing. What the work shows at the level of the full study, not this receptor alone: Clinical and demographic metadata were provided uncurated, with the amount varying by source and participant.

TCRbeta CDR3 regions were amplified from genomic DNA by means of the immunoSEQ Assay, a bias-controlled multiplex PCR. In the paper's pipeline: The number of nucleated cells in each sample was estimated from the amplification of reference gene primers within the assay. To quantify the absolute abundance of each unique TCRbeta CDR3 rearrangement, sequence reads were collapsed and filtered. Productive Simpson clonality was computed per sample as the square root of Simpson's diversity index over productive rearrangements. As stored in TCRdb, this immuneACCESS dataset retains in-frame rearrangements with V and J assigned. A fraction of the clones does not appear; measured against another copy, unresolved V genes explain less than half of the discrepancy, and the remainder lacks a known reason. The DNA gave D and trimming, while V, J and clone size come from that table. Within this sample are roughly 230,000 clones, with 85% of them counted one time only. Roughly 4.6% of the sample lies in the top ten.

The CDR3 runs 11 residues from the cysteine to the phenylalanine. Only the CDR3 region is kept as DNA, spanning 33 bases read in frame from base 1. From a lookup of the germline V gene (reference sequence), CDR1 and CDR2 are DFQATT and SNEGSKA. Here V drops 2 bases and J drops 7 bases, and the junction holds 2 bases not matched to any gene. About this clone itself: Its specific antigen is unknown. It has no much larger one-base neighbor in the sample; base qualities were not kept.

At one collaborating source in Seattle, patients were enrolled during active infection and were followed longitudinally through the course of disease. Whole blood was collected in K2EDTA tubes by collaborating institutions according to the institutions' own protocols. For TCRbeta analysis, collaborator samples were shipped as frozen whole blood, as isolated PBMCs, or as DNA extracted from either sample type. The sequencing input was peripheral blood. Here the chain combines TRBV20-1 and TRBJ2-7; a stretch of 7 junction bases matches TRBD1. The TCR sequence derives from a man aged 50 or older with COVID-19, enrolled during active disease. The nucleotides read TGCAGTGCTAGACAACAGGGGGAGCAGTACTTC. It is translated as CSARQQGEQYF.